This paragraph covers one T cell receptor (beta chain) sequence. Its antigen is undetermined. The V gene lost 6 bases and the J gene lost 1 base, with 11 bases spanning the gap. Per germline, CDR1 DFQATT and CDR2 SNEGSKA (reference sequence). The CDR3 runs 13 residues. This record comes from a study of blood T cells in healthy people across ages. A second PCR of 7 to 11 cycles used a sample-barcoded 5' primer and a J-beta primer mix. A template-switch adaptor with 12 random nucleotides tagged each cDNA molecule. In TCRdb, the 5' RACE reads were re-called with MiXCR into one record per CDR3 protein. The sample contains hundreds of thousands of distinct CDR3 sequences, roughly 21% of which appear only once. Findings and caveats of the study: Strongly correlated with naive T cell percentage was TCR beta diversity. The unsorted PBMCs prevented any conclusive comparison of naive versus antigen-experienced cells. Per million T cells, the diversity of TCR beta decreased roughly linearly as age advanced.

This TCR derives from a man between 70 and 80 years old in good health. V usage is TRBV20-1 and J usage is TRBJ2-3; D unclear. The sequenced material came from blood. The CDR3 region has the DNA TGCAGTGCGGGCTTTCCGGGCACAGATACGCAGTATTTT. As protein: CSAGFPGTDTQYF.